The source of this T cell receptor beta chain is a study of regulatory T cells. The germline V gene encodes CDR1 MDHEN and CDR2 SYDVKM. V lost 10 bases and J lost 5, with 27 bases in between. This CDR3 contains 17 residues. Findings and caveats of the study: Hydrophobic residues at CDR3 positions 6 and 7 were enriched in conventional CD4+ T cells of CD3G-deficient patients.

About this clone itself: Its antigen remains unknown.

Primers: 52 TRBV forward and 13 TRBJ reverse. The assay was immunoSEQ multiplex PCR, and TCRdb's table has in-frame clones only and misses some. The data hold 20,000 to 25,000 clones, with over 75% observed a single time. Material: conventional CD4+ T cells sorted from blood. The origin of this receptor is a child under 18 with CD3G deficiency. V usage is TRBV28 and J usage is TRBJ1-5; D is uncertain. As DNA, the CDR3 is TGTGCCACCCGTAGACTAGTGGAACCTTCTCTCTATCAGCCCCAGCATTTT. This codes for CATRRLVEPSLYQPQHF.